The next 4 T cell receptor beta chains were all read from a single sample in a study of blood T cell repertoires in COVID-19. Using immunoSEQ multiplex PCR, the repertoire was profiled, and TCRdb retains in-frame clones only, with some absent. The sample gives under 400,000 clones, roughly 86% of which show up once; around 1.9% is in the top ten. The material sequenced was PBMCs or T cells enriched from blood (not recorded which). The receptors were sampled from a man in his forties in a cohort exposed to, infected with or recovered from COVID-19 (not recorded which).

The V gene is TRBV5-4, the J gene TRBJ2-5; tentative D call: TRBD2 (6 bases). Germline V gene sequence: CDR1 SGHNT, CDR2 YYREEE (reference sequence). V lost 1 base and J lost 2, with 18 bases in between. CDR3 size: 17 residues. CDR3 nucleotide sequence: TGTGCCAGCAGCTTGTGGGCGGGATTGAACCTTCAAGAGACCCAGTACTTC. It translates to CASSLWAGLNLQETQYF.

This clone was counted between two and nine times. The chain carries TRBV5-1 and TRBJ2-1; TRBD1 might be the D (6 bases). V shed 3 bases and J shed 1 base, with 17 bases lying between them. CDR3 length: 17 residues. Germline assignment: CDR1 SGHRS and CDR2 YFSETQ. The CDR3 protein is CASSYPSGDISYNEQFF. The CDR3 DNA follows: TGCGCCAGCAGCTATCCGTCAGGGGATATATCCTACAATGAGCAGTTCTTC.

This clone was counted a single time. V usage is TRBV15 and J usage is TRBJ1-2; D gene ambiguous. V lost 5 bases to trimming and J lost 4 bases, with 20 bases between them. This CDR3 contains 16 residues. CDR1 and CDR2 from the germline V gene are LNHNV and YYDKDF (reference sequence). DNA of the CDR3: TGTGCCACCAGCGGAACTTCAGCAGTACGGGGCTATGGCTACACCTTC. Translated, it gives CATSGTSAVRGYGYTF. The full variable domain, with the rest looked up from reference TRBV15 and TRBJ1-2, is DAMVIQNPRYQVTQFGKPVTLSCSQTLNHNVMYWYQQKSSQAPKLLFHYYDKDFNNEADTPDNFQSRRPNTSFCFLDIRSPGLGDTAMYLCATSGTSAVRGYGYTFGSGTRLTVV.

The chain combines TRBV5-5 with TRBJ1-5; no definite D call. The CDR3 has 13 amino acids. Looked up from germline, CDR1 is SGHKS and CDR2 is YYEKEE (reference sequence). The V gene lost 0 bases and the J gene lost 7 bases, with 8 bases spanning the gap. In DNA form, the CDR3 reads TGTGCCAGCAGCTTGGCGGAGAGACAGCCCCAGCATTTT. This codes for CASSLAERQPQHF.